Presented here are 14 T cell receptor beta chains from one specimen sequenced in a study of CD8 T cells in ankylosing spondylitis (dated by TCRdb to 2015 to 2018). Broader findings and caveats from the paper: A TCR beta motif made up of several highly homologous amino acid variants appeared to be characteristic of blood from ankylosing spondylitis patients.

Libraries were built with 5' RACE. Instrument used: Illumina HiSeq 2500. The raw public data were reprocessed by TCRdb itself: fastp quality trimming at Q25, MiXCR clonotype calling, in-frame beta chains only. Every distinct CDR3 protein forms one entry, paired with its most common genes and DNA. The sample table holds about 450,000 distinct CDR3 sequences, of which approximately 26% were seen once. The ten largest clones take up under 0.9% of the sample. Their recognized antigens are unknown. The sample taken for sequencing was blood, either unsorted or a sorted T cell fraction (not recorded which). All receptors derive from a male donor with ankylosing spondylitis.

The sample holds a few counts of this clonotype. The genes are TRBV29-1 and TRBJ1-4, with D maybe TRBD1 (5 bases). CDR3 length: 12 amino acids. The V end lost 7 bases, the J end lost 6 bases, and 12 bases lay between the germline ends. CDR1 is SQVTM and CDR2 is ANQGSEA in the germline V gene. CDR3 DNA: TGCAGCGGTATGGGGCAGGATGAAAAACTGTTTTTT. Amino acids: CSGMGQDEKLFF.

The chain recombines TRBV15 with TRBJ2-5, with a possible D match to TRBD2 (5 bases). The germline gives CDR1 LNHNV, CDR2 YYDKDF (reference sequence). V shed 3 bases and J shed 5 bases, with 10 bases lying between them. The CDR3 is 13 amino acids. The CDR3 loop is CATSRDFKETQYF. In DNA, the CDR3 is TGTGCCACCAGCAGGGACTTTAAGGAGACCCAGTACTTC.

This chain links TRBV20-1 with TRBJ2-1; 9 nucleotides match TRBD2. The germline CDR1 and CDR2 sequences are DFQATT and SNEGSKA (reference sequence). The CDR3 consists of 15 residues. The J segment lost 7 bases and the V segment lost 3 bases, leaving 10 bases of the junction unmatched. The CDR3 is CSASPSAGGRNEQFF. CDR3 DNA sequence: TGCAGTGCTAGTCCCTCGGCGGGAGGGAGAAATGAGCAGTTCTTC.

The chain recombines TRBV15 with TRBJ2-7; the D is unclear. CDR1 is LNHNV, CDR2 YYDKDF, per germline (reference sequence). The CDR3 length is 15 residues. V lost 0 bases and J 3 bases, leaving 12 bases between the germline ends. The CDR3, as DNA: TGTGCCACCAGCAGAGATAGTTTAACAGACTACGAGCAGTACTTC. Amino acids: CATSRDSLTDYEQYF.

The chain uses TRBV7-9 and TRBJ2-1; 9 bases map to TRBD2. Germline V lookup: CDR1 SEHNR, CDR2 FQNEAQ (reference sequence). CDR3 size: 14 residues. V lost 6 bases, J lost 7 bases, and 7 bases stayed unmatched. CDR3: CASRLSGRSNEQFF. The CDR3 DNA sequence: TGTGCCAGCAGACTTAGCGGGAGAAGTAATGAGCAGTTCTTC.

CDR3 residues: CSASQAADTQYF. The CDR3 DNA sequence: TGCAGTGCTAGCCAGGCGGCAGATACGCAGTATTTT. This chain uses TRBV20-1 with TRBJ2-3; D is undetermined. The germline V gene encodes CDR1 DFQATT and CDR2 SNEGSKA (reference sequence). The length of the CDR3 is 12 residues. Trimming shortened V by 3 bases and J by 4 bases, and 8 bases separated the two germline ends.

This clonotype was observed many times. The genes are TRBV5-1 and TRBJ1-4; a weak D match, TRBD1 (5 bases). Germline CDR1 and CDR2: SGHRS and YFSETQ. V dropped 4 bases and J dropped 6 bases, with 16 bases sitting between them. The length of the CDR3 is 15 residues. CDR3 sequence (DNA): TGCGCCAGCAGCCTTCGGGCAGGGAGGGATGAAAAACTGTTTTTT. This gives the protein CASSLRAGRDEKLFF.

The CDR3 here is CASSLLAGVSEQFF. CDR3 in DNA: TGTGCCAGCAGTTTATTAGCGGGAGTATCGGAGCAGTTCTTC. The gene calls are TRBV12-3 or TRBV12-4 and TRBJ2-1; the match to TRBD2 covers 9 bases. Trimming removed 2 bases from V and 10 bases from J; junction bases left unmatched: 6. The CDR3 is 14 amino acids.

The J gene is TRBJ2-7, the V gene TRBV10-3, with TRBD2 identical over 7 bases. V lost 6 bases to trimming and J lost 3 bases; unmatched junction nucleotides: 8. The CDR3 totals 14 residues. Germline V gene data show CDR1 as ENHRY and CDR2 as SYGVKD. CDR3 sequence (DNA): TGTGCCATCAGATTTGGGGGGGTCCGCTACGAGCAGTACTTC. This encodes CAIRFGGVRYEQYF.

The CDR3 sequence is CSARDRQGITETQYF. The CDR3 DNA reads as TGCAGTGCTAGAGATAGACAGGGTATCACGGAGACCCAGTACTTC. The gene calls are TRBV20-1 and TRBJ2-5, with 7 bases matching TRBD1. Germline V gives CDR1 DFQATT, CDR2 SNEGSKA (reference sequence). The CDR3 sequence is 15 residues long. Unmatched junction bases numbered 9, after V lost 0 bases and J lost 5 bases.

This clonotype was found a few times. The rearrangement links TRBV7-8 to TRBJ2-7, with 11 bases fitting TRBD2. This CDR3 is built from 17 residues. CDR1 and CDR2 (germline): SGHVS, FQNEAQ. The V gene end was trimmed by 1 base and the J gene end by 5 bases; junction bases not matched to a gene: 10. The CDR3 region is CASSLGGWTSGFNEQYF. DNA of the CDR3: TGTGCCAGCAGCTTAGGGGGGTGGACTAGCGGGTTTAACGAGCAGTACTTC.

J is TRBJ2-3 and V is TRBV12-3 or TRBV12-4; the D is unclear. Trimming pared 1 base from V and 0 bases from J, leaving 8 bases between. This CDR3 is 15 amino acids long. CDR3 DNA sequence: TGTGCCAGCAGTTTAGAGACCTATAGCACAGATACGCAGTATTTT. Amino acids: CASSLETYSTDTQYF.

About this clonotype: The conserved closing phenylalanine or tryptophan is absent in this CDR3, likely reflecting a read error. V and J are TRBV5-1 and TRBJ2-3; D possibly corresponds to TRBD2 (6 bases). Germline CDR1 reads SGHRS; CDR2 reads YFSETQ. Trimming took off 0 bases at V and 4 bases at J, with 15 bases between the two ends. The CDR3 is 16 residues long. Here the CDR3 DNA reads TGCGCCAGCAGCTTGGTAACGGAGGGGTGGCCAGATACGCAGTATCTT. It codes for CASSLVTEGWPDTQYL.

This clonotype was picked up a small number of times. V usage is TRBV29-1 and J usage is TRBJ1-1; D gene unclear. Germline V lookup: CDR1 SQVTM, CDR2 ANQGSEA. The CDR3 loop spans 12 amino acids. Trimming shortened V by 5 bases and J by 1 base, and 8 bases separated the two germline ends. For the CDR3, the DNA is TGCAGCGTTTGGGCGGAGAACACTGAAGCTTTCTTT. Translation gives CSVWAENTEAFF. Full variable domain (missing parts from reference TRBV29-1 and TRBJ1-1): SAVISQKPSRDICQRGTSLTIQCQVDSQVTMMFWYRQQPGQSLTLIATANQGSEATYESGFVIDKFPISRPNLTFSTLTVSNMSPEDSSIYLCSVWAENTEAFFGQGTRLTVV.